This T cell receptor beta chain was recovered during a study of OX40 agonist ivuxolimab in advanced cancers. Study-wide background: Those enrolled were 82.7% male, with a mean age of roughly 60 years and ages from roughly 23 to 79.

Only in-frame clones appear in the TCRdb table, and some are missing; sequencing was by immunoSEQ multiplex PCR. The sample includes 50,000 to 70,000 clones, about 94% of them seen just once. The timepoints at which blood was sampled were baseline, cycle 4 day 1, and cycle 7 day 1. The study, taken as a whole, reports: Compared with others, partial responders at 0.1-3.0 mg/kg displayed clonal expansion among the lowest. Antigen specificity remained undetermined for the expanded peripheral T cells.

Comments on this clone: The antigen is undetermined.

CDR3 length: 15 amino acids. Germline V gene lookup returns CDR1 ENHRY and CDR2 SYGVKD. V was pared by 6 bases and J by 3 bases, with 18 bases between. The sample here was CD4+ or CD8+ T cells sorted from blood, taken in a trial of the OX40 agonist ivuxolimab. The sequence derives from an adult with an advanced solid tumor such as melanoma, head and neck, liver or kidney cancer. The chain links TRBV10-3 to TRBJ2-7, with D perhaps TRBD1 (6 bases). The CDR3 DNA sequence: TGTGCCATCAGGATAGGGGGATCCCCCCACTACGAGCAGTACTTC. Residues: CAIRIGGSPHYEQYF.